This TCR beta chain is from a study of T cell repertoires in cytomegalovirus infection. As for this clonotype: Its specificity is not known.

TCRdb processed the reads anew with MiXCR; each CDR3 protein has one entry. The data show approximately 730,000 distinct CDR3 sequences, roughly a third seen once. The sequence was collected from a human donor in good health (CMV status not recorded). Some clones in this sample may be carry-over from other donors' samples. The sample consisted of cultured PBMCs, taken from culture after CMV antigen stimulation.

The CDR3 is CSVGEGSTQYF. The DNA for the CDR3 is TGCAGCGTGGGTGAAGGGTCGACCCAGTACTTC. J is TRBJ2-5 and V is TRBV29-1; D unclear. V lost 6 bases and J lost 7, with 12 bases in between. The CDR3 spans 11 residues. Germline V gene sequence: CDR1 SQVTM, CDR2 ANQGSEA.